The 6 T cell receptor beta chains presented below share a single source sample, sequenced in a study of beta chain features in type 1 diabetes (dated by TCRdb to between 2017 and 2018). Results the study describes overall, beyond this receptor: Type 1 diabetes patients showed a moderate but significant shortening of TCRB CDR3 length in all four CD4+ subsets.

The library was generated by the immunoSEQ multiplex PCR assay. The entire isolated RNA was reverse transcribed using the High Capacity cDNA Reverse Transcription Kit, and thus expressed TCRB transcripts were sequenced. Here the immuneACCESS table is served through TCRdb, limited to in-frame sequences with V and J called. Missing clones are a known gap in these copies; in checked studies unresolved V genes cover under half, and the rest lacks a known reason. Across this sample there are under 200,000 clones, with approximately 10% seen only once. The ten largest clones add up to 0.45% to 0.5% of the sample. These receptors' antigens are unknown. Sequences were obtained from central memory CD4+ T cells from blood. These receptors were collected from a young man with type 1 diabetes.

The genes are TRBV11-1 and TRBJ2-2; 9 bases line up with TRBD1. The CDR3 is 15 amino acids. Germline loops: CDR1 SGHAT, CDR2 FQDESV (reference sequence). V trimming: 7 bases; J trimming: 1 base; junction bases outside the gene matches: 4. CDR3 sequence reads: CASTGGQGNTGELFF. In DNA, the CDR3 is TGTGCCAGCACTGGGGGACAGGGGAACACCGGGGAGCTGTTTTTT. Variable domain in full (rest from reference TRBV11-1 and TRBJ2-2): EAEVAQSPRYKITEKSQAVAFWCDPISGHATLYWYRQILGQGPELLVQFQDESVVDDSQLPKDRFSAERLKGVDSTLKIQPAELGDSAMYLCASTGGQGNTGELFFGEGSRLTVL.

Comment on this clone: The sample holds other DNA sequences that translate to the same CDR3. The chain couples TRBV5-4 to TRBJ1-1, with D possibly matching TRBD1 (5 bases). V shed 4 bases and J shed 1 base, with 11 bases lying between them. The CDR3 loop spans 14 amino acids. From germline, CDR1 is SGHNT and CDR2 YYREEE (reference sequence). For the CDR3, the DNA is TGTGCCAGCAGCCTTGACAGTAGGAACACTGAAGCTTTCTTT. Protein product: CASSLDSRNTEAFF.

The J gene is TRBJ1-1, the V gene TRBV18, with 12 bases that match TRBD1. The CDR3 is 17 amino acids. The V gene's germline CDR1 is KGHSH and CDR2 LQKENI. The V gene end was trimmed by 6 bases and the J gene end by 0 bases; junction bases not matched to a gene: 8. The CDR3 loop is CASSAGQGAFMNTEAFF. Written as DNA, the CDR3 is TGTGCCAGCTCGGCGGGACAGGGGGCGTTCATGAACACTGAAGCTTTCTTT.

This clone was observed a handful of times. The chain has TRBV6-6 and TRBJ2-7; 11 bases agree with TRBD2. Looked up from germline, CDR1 is MNHNY and CDR2 is SVGAGI (reference sequence). CDR3 size: 13 residues. Trimming at V came to 6 bases and at J to 6 bases, leaving 4 bases not matched to a gene. This CDR3 is CASSLAGGGEQYF. The CDR3 DNA sequence: TGTGCCAGCAGCCTAGCGGGAGGCGGCGAGCAGTACTTC.

The chain couples TRBV19 to TRBJ2-5; a weak D match, TRBD2 (5 bases). Trimming took 2 bases from V and 2 from J, leaving 18 bases between them. The V gene's germline CDR1 is LNHDA and CDR2 SQIVND (reference sequence). This CDR3 has 17 residues. CDR3 amino acids: CASSIRAAAGGQETQYF. CDR3 coding DNA: TGTGCCAGTAGTATACGTGCGGCAGCCGGCGGGCAAGAGACCCAGTACTTC.

This clone appeared a few times. The J gene is TRBJ2-5, the V gene TRBV14, with TRBD1 matching over 8 bases. The CDR3 loop spans 16 amino acids. V dropped 4 bases and J dropped 5; count of bases not matched to a gene: 12. Looked up from germline, CDR1 is SGHDN and CDR2 is FVKESK. CDR3 sequence reads: CASSPFRTGLGETQYF. CDR3 nucleotide sequence: TGTGCCAGCAGCCCTTTTCGGACAGGGCTAGGGGAGACCCAGTACTTC. The entire variable domain, with the rest obtained from reference TRBV14 and TRBJ2-5, is as follows: EAGVTQFPSHSVIEKGQTVTLRCDPISGHDNLYWYRRVMGKEIKFLLHFVKESKQDESGMPNNRFLAERTGGTYSTLKVQPAELEDSGVYFCASSPFRTGLGETQYFGPGTRLLVL.